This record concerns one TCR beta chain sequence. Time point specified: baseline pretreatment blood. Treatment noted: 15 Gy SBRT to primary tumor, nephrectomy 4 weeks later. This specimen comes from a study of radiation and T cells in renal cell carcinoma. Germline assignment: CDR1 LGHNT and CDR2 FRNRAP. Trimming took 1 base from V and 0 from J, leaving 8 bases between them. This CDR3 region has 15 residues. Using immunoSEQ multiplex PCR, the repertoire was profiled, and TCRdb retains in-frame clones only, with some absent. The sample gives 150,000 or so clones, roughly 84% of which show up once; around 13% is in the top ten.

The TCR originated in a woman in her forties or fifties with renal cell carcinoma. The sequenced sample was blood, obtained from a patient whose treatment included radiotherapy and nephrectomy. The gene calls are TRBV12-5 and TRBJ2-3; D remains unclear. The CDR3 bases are TGTGCTAGTGGTTTGGGGGCTTTGAGCACAGATACGCAGTATTTT. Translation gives CASGLGALSTDTQYF.